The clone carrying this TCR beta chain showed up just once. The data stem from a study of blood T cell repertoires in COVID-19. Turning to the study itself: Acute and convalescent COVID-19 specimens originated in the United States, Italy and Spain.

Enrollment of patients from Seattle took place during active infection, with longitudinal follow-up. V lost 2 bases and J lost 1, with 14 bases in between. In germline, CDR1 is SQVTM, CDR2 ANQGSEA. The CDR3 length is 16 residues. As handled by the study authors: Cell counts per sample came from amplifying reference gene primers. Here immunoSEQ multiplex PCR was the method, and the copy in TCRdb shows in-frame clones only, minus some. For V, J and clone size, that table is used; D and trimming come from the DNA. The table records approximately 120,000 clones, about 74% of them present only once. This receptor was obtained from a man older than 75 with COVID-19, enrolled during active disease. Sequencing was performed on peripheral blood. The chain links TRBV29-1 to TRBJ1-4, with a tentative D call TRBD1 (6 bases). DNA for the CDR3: TGCAGCGTTGAACTGCAGGGGCCTGGAACTAATGAAAAACTGTTTTTT. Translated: CSVELQGPGTNEKLFF.